A single sample is the source of the 14 T cell receptor beta chains below, sequenced in a study of immune cell composition in non-small cell lung cancer. Some clones are missing from TCRdb's copy, which holds only in-frame ones; the method was immunoSEQ multiplex PCR. The sample lists 15,000 or so clones, under 75% occurring once. The sequenced sample was lung tumor tissue. These receptors were collected from a human donor with non-small cell lung cancer.

The genes are TRBV9 and TRBJ2-1; TRBD2 matches at 9 bases. The trim removed 9 bases at V and 7 bases at J, leaving 14 bases unmatched. The CDR3 is made up of 15 amino acids. The germline CDR1 and CDR2 sequences are SGDLS and YYNGEE. CDR3 residues: CANPLAGLCENEQFF. The CDR3 nucleotides are TGTGCCAACCCTCTAGCGGGGTTATGTGAGAATGAGCAGTTCTTC.

The chain joins TRBV2 to TRBJ1-1, with 7 positions matching TRBD1. The CDR3 covers 16 residues. CDR1 is SNHLY and CDR2 is FYNNEI in the germline V gene. After removal of 0 bases from V and 5 bases from J, the junction contained 9 bases not matched to a gene. The CDR3 DNA reads TGTGCCAGCAGTGAAGCGCTTCAACAGGGGTGGACTGAAGCTTTCTTT. It translates to CASSEALQQGWTEAFF.

This clone was found a few times. The rearrangement joins TRBV27 to TRBJ2-1; TRBD2 aligns across 9 bases. This CDR3 has 15 residues. The germline CDR1 and CDR2 sequences are MNHEY and SMNVEV (reference sequence). V lost 3 bases and J lost 7; bases outside the gene matches: 7. In DNA form, the CDR3 reads TGTGCCAGCAGTTTCCTGGCGGGGGGGCCGAATGAGCAGTTCTTC. Translating it yields CASSFLAGGPNEQFF.

This clone was found a few times. The chain has TRBV7-8 and TRBJ1-1, with TRBD1 as a possible D gene (5 bases). Germline values: CDR1 SGHVS, CDR2 FQNEAQ. The ends were cut back, 0 bases at V and 4 bases at J, with 12 bases in the middle. The CDR3 runs 15 residues. The CDR3 region has the DNA TGTGCCAGCAGCTTAGCTTTTCACAGGAGCACTGAAGCTTTCTTT. Translating it yields CASSLAFHRSTEAFF.

The rearrangement links TRBV19 to TRBJ2-7; 9 nucleotides agree with TRBD1. From germline, CDR1 is LNHDA and CDR2 SQIVND (reference sequence). V was clipped by 6 bases and J by 4 bases; unmatched bases: 4. CDR3 length: 13 residues. The CDR3 region is CASRGQGTYEQYF. The CDR3, as DNA: TGTGCCAGTAGGGGACAGGGAACGTACGAGCAGTACTTC.

This clone appeared a few times. J is TRBJ1-1 and V is TRBV9, with TRBD1 as a possible D gene (5 bases). This CDR3 is built from 13 residues. Trimming shortened V by 3 bases and J by 1 base, and 7 bases separated the two germline ends. Germline loops: CDR1 SGDLS, CDR2 YYNGEE. The CDR3 loop is CASSAQGNTEAFF. In DNA, the CDR3 is TGTGCCAGCAGCGCGCAGGGGAACACTGAAGCTTTCTTT.

The V and J genes are TRBV30 and TRBJ2-1; possibly TRBD2 for D (6 bases). This CDR3 is 12 amino acids long. Looked up from germline, CDR1 is GTSNPN and CDR2 is SVGIG (reference sequence). V dropped 3 bases and J dropped 7 bases, with 10 bases sitting between them. The CDR3 DNA reads TGTGCCTGGAGCGCCGGGGGAAATGAGCAGTTCTTC. Translation gives CAWSAGGNEQFF.

This clone has a handful of counts. The chain is built from TRBV6-5 and TRBJ2-7; D call uncertain. The CDR3 is made up of 14 amino acids. The V end was cut by 0 bases, the J end by 0 bases, with 6 bases between. CDR1 is MNHEY, CDR2 SVGAGI, per germline. The CDR3 nucleotides read TGTGCCAGCAGTTACTCGTTGAGCTCCTACGAGCAGTACTTC. Its translation: CASSYSLSSYEQYF.

The genes are TRBV4-3 and TRBJ2-5; TRBD1 agrees at 11 bases. V lost 4 bases to trimming and J lost 5 bases; unmatched junction nucleotides: 9. This CDR3 has 16 amino acids. Per the germline V gene, CDR1 is LGHNA and CDR2 is YSLEER. As DNA, the CDR3 is TGCGCCAGCAGCCGAGGGACAGGGGGGACACGGGAGACCCAGTACTTC. Translated: CASSRGTGGTRETQYF.

The J gene is TRBJ1-1, the V gene TRBV25-1, with D possibly TRBD1 on 5 matching bases. This CDR3 has 15 residues. Germline V gives CDR1 MGHDK, CDR2 SYGVNS. V lost 3 bases to trimming and J lost 1 base, with 12 bases between them. The CDR3: CASSDPGGGNTEAFF. CDR3 DNA sequence: TGTGCCAGCAGTGACCCCGGGGGGGGGAACACTGAAGCTTTCTTT.

In this sample, this clone turned up once. The chain employs TRBV11-1 and TRBJ2-1; 7 bases fit TRBD1. CDR3 length equals 13 residues. Germline V CDR1 and CDR2: SGHAT, FQDESV (reference sequence). Trimming took 5 bases from V and 5 from J; bases not matched to a gene: 3. In DNA form, the CDR3 reads TGTGCCAGCAGCCAGGACAGGAACAATGAGCAGTTCTTC. This gives the protein CASSQDRNNEQFF.

The chain has TRBV25-1 and TRBJ1-2; TRBD1 might be the D (6 bases). This CDR3 is 15 amino acids long. Deletions cut 6 bases from V and 6 bases from J, with 20 bases between. Germline CDR1 reads MGHDK; CDR2 reads SYGVNS. CDR3 sequence reads: CASSVRGGPIDGYTF. CDR3 nucleotides: TGTGCCAGCAGCGTAAGGGGGGGGCCAATAGATGGCTACACCTTC.

The rearrangement joins TRBV4-3 to TRBJ2-3; D gene unclear. Germline assignment: CDR1 LGHNA and CDR2 YSLEER. The V end lost 1 base, the J end lost 2 bases, and 7 bases lay between the germline ends. CDR3 length equals 14 residues. The CDR3 DNA is TGCGCCAGCAGCCAAGCCGCCTACACAGATACGCAGTATTTT. The encoded protein is CASSQAAYTDTQYF.

This chain connects TRBV7-3 to TRBJ2-3; D is perhaps TRBD2 (7 bases). V lost 5 bases and J lost 1, with 19 bases in between. Germline V CDR1 and CDR2: SGHTA, FQGTGA. This CDR3 region has 17 residues. CDR3 nucleotide sequence: TGTGCCAGCAGCCGCGATGGCGGGGGCCTTCGCACAGATACGCAGTATTTT. It specifies CASSRDGGGLRTDTQYF.